This T cell receptor (beta chain) was found in a study of T cells in Graves' hyperthyroidism and ophthalmopathy. Whole-study findings and limits: Blood also carried most thyroid clonotypes expanded above 0.001.

The CDR3 extends over 14 amino acids. Germline V gene data show CDR1 as MNHNS and CDR2 as SASEGT. Trimming removed 7 bases from V and 6 bases from J; junction bases left unmatched: 7. This clonotype was recorded a few times. Antigen: not known. Amplification of TCR beta CDR3 regions used RNA as the template. RT-PCR in the first round (using the HTBI primer set) targeted the TCR CDR3. TCRdb fed the multiplex PCR reads into MiXCR, producing one record per CDR3 protein. The sample contains 380,000 or so distinct CDR3 sequences, about 15% of which appear only once. Criteria for exclusion of patients were uncontrolled infection, other autoimmune disease, pregnancy or lactation. Clinical symptoms, serum thyroxine, TRAb, thyroid ultrasound and orbital computed tomography established diagnosis.

The TCR was taken from a woman between 25 and 40 years old with Graves' hyperthyroidism. The sequencing sample was made of blood. The chain employs TRBV6-1 and TRBJ2-1, with TRBD2 matching 9 bases. This chain's CDR3 is CASNRLAGINEQFF. The DNA for the CDR3 is TGTGCCAGCAACCGCCTAGCGGGAATCAATGAGCAGTTCTTC.